Below are 25 T cell receptor beta chains sequenced from a single sample in a study of blood T cell repertoires in COVID-19. Assay: immunoSEQ multiplex PCR; the TCRdb copy retains only in-frame clones and omits some. The data show tens of thousands of clones, with around four fifths seen just once and approximately 12% held by the top ten. The sample was peripheral blood. These receptors all come from a woman between 65 and 79 years old with active or convalescent COVID-19.

This clone was counted a single time. The gene calls are TRBV29-1 and TRBJ1-4; D not certain. Deletions cut 4 bases from V and 2 bases from J, with 11 bases between. Germline V gene lookup returns CDR1 SQVTM and CDR2 ANQGSEA. The CDR3 consists of 14 residues. The CDR3 nucleotides are TGCAGCGTTGGTTTAGATGGTACTAATGAAAAACTGTTTTTT. This codes for CSVGLDGTNEKLFF.

This clone was picked up a small number of times. The chain uses TRBV11-2 and TRBJ1-4; 9 nucleotides line up with TRBD1. The CDR3 totals 14 residues. Trimming removed 5 bases from V and 3 bases from J; junction bases left unmatched: 1. The germline gives CDR1 SGHAT, CDR2 FQNNGV. The CDR3: CASSRTGANEKLFF. CDR3 nucleotide sequence: TGTGCCAGCAGCAGGACAGGGGCTAATGAAAAACTGTTTTTT.

V is TRBV6-1 and J is TRBJ2-7; 10 nucleotides match TRBD1. Unmatched junction bases numbered 10, after V lost 4 bases and J lost 1 base. The CDR3 covers 17 residues. The germline V gene has CDR1 MNHNS and CDR2 SASEGT. CDR3 region: CASSGGIRDRGSYEQYF. The CDR3 bases are TGTGCCAGCAGTGGGGGAATCCGGGACAGGGGATCCTACGAGCAGTACTTC.

The V and J genes are TRBV28 and TRBJ2-5; 7 bases are shared with TRBD1. CDR3 length: 15 amino acids. Germline CDR1 MDHEN, CDR2 SYDVKM. Losses at the gene ends were 8 bases for V and 2 bases for J; bases not matched to a gene: 11. CDR3 sequence (DNA): TGTGCCAGCTCTGGGATTGGGACAGCACAAGAGACCCAGTACTTC. Its protein is CASSGIGTAQETQYF.

The V call is TRBV5-1, the J call TRBJ1-1; D is undetermined. This CDR3 has 13 amino acids. From germline, CDR1 is SGHRS and CDR2 YFSETQ. The ends were cut back, 0 bases at V and 5 bases at J, with 8 bases in the middle. The CDR3 sequence is CASSLAGRTEAFF. The DNA for the CDR3 is TGCGCCAGCAGCTTGGCCGGGAGGACTGAAGCTTTCTTT. The complete variable domain, with remaining parts taken from reference TRBV5-1 and TRBJ1-1, reads KAGVTQTPRYLIKTRGQQVTLSCSPISGHRSVSWYQQTPGQGLQFLFEYFSETQRNKGNFPGRFSGRQFSNSRSEMNVSTLELGDSALYLCASSLAGRTEAFFGQGTRLTVV.

The chain is built from TRBV28 and TRBJ1-2; 8 nucleotides align to TRBD1. The CDR3 totals 15 residues. With V trimmed by 5 bases and J by 4 bases, 9 bases remained unmatched. From germline, CDR1 is MDHEN and CDR2 SYDVKM. CDR3 nucleotide sequence: TGTGCCAGCAGTCTAAGAAGGACAGGGCTCTATGGCTACACCTTC. Translated: CASSLRRTGLYGYTF.

The V and J genes are TRBV3-1 (or the pseudogene TRBV3-2) and TRBJ1-1; TRBD1 might be the D (5 bases). The length of the CDR3 is 13 residues. The germline CDR1 and CDR2 sequences are LGHDT and YNNKEL (reference sequence). V lost 1 base and J 9 bases, leaving 12 bases between the germline ends. The CDR3 DNA reads as TGTGCCAGCAGCCAAGGTTTGGACAACCAAGCTTTCTTT. Protein product: CASSQGLDNQAFF.

The CDR3 here is CASRRQGTNTGELFF. The CDR3 DNA reads TGCGCCAGCAGACGTCAGGGGACAAACACCGGGGAGCTGTTTTTT. V usage is TRBV5-1 and J usage is TRBJ2-2; perhaps TRBD1 as D (6 bases). The germline CDR1 and CDR2 sequences are SGHRS and YFSETQ. V was shortened by 5 bases and J by 2 bases, with 13 bases between the two germline ends. The CDR3 runs 15 residues. The whole variable domain, filled in from reference TRBV5-1 and TRBJ2-2, reads KAGVTQTPRYLIKTRGQQVTLSCSPISGHRSVSWYQQTPGQGLQFLFEYFSETQRNKGNFPGRFSGRQFSNSRSEMNVSTLELGDSALYLCASRRQGTNTGELFFGEGSRLTVL.

CDR3 in amino acids: CASSQRQGPTEAFF. CDR3 sequence (DNA): TGTGCCAGCAGCCAAAGACAGGGTCCGACTGAAGCTTTCTTT. The chain uses TRBV7-2 and TRBJ1-1; 7 positions agree with TRBD1. Germline-derived CDR1 and CDR2 are SGHTA and FQGNSA. The ends lost 5 bases at V and 5 bases at J; junction bases unmatched: 8. The CDR3 contains 14 residues.

The chain combines TRBV29-1 with TRBJ2-7, with D maybe TRBD1 (5 bases). From germline, CDR1 is SQVTM and CDR2 ANQGSEA. CDR3 length: 12 amino acids. Trimming removed 7 bases from V and 0 bases from J, with 10 bases in between. The CDR3 coding sequence is TGCAGCGCCCTGACAGACTCCTACGAGCAGTACTTC. As protein: CSALTDSYEQYF.

The chain carries TRBV2 and TRBJ2-3, with D perhaps matching TRBD2 (7 bases). V was trimmed by 0 bases and J by 4 bases, leaving 17 bases between them. Per germline, CDR1 SNHLY and CDR2 FYNNEI. The CDR3 spans 17 residues. The CDR3 protein is CASSEASPGEGPDTQYF. The CDR3 DNA reads as TGTGCCAGCAGTGAAGCTAGTCCAGGGGAGGGACCAGATACGCAGTATTTT.

The rearrangement joins TRBV9 to TRBJ2-2; D not certain. Trimming stripped 0 bases from V and 4 bases from J, with 4 bases between. CDR3 length: 13 amino acids. The germline V gene encodes CDR1 SGDLS and CDR2 YYNGEE. The CDR3 DNA reads as TGTGCCAGCAGCGTAGATATCACCGGGGAGCTGTTTTTT. Translated: CASSVDITGELFF.

V gene TRBV19 combines with J gene TRBJ1-4; TRBD1 might be the D (6 bases). Germline values: CDR1 LNHDA, CDR2 SQIVND (reference sequence). Trimming took off 7 bases at V and 1 base at J, with 19 bases between the two ends. This CDR3 has 17 amino acids. CDR3 residues: CASTNRPGRGTNEKLFF. DNA for the CDR3: TGTGCCAGTACCAACCGACCGGGCAGGGGAACTAATGAAAAACTGTTTTTT.

The chain couples TRBV11-2 to TRBJ2-3, with 12 bases fitting TRBD2. This CDR3 is 16 amino acids long. Germline V lookup: CDR1 SGHAT, CDR2 FQNNGV. Unmatched junction bases numbered 4, after V lost 4 bases and J lost 2 bases. The CDR3: CASSSTSGGLTDTQYF. The CDR3, as DNA: TGTGCCAGCAGCTCGACTAGCGGGGGCCTCACAGATACGCAGTATTTT.

The V call is TRBV11-2, the J call TRBJ2-5; TRBD1 might be the D (6 bases). Trimming pared 5 bases from V and 5 bases from J, leaving 15 bases between. CDR3 size: 14 residues. From germline, CDR1 is SGHAT and CDR2 FQNNGV. CDR3 in DNA: TGTGCCAGCAGCAAGGACGGGACAAGGGAGACCCAGTACTTC. This sequence encodes CASSKDGTRETQYF. Using reference TRBV11-2 and TRBJ2-5 for the parts outside the CDR3, the full variable domain is EAGVAQSPRYKIIEKRQSVAFWCNPISGHATLYWYQQILGQGPKLLIQFQNNGVVDDSQLPKDRFSAERLKGVDSTLKIQPAKLEDSAVYLCASSKDGTRETQYFGPGTRLLVL.

In regard to this clone: At the DNA level, this CDR3 is encoded by other sequences in the same sample as well. The chain is built from TRBV7-8 and TRBJ2-7, with 9 positions matching TRBD2. CDR1 SGHVS and CDR2 FQNEAQ come from the germline V gene. The CDR3 contains 13 residues. J lost 2 bases, V lost 6 bases, and 2 bases had no gene match. CDR3 nucleotides: TGTGCCAGCAGACTAGCGGGCGCCTACGAGCAGTACTTC. Protein product: CASRLAGAYEQYF.

The chain employs TRBV6-2 or TRBV6-3 and TRBJ2-2, with unresolved D. V dropped 2 bases and J dropped 2 bases, with 12 bases sitting between them. CDR1 is MNHEY and CDR2 is SVGEGT in the germline V gene. This CDR3 contains 16 residues. DNA of the CDR3: TGTGCCAGCAGTTACGGTAGCCCCCTAAACACCGGGGAGCTGTTTTTT. This encodes CASSYGSPLNTGELFF.

The chain recombines TRBV18 with TRBJ1-6; TRBD1 might be the D (5 bases). CDR1 is KGHSH and CDR2 is LQKENI in the germline V gene. V was trimmed by 4 bases and J by 5 bases, leaving 12 bases between them. This CDR3 contains 15 residues. The CDR3 DNA sequence: TGTGCCAGCTCACAGGTCCAGGGAAATAATTCACCCCTCCACTTT. Translation: CASSQVQGNNSPLHF.

This clone occurred once. The chain couples TRBV2 to TRBJ1-2; TRBD1 aligns across 8 bases. V dropped 2 bases and J dropped 3; count of bases not matched to a gene: 8. The length of the CDR3 is 16 residues. The germline V gene encodes CDR1 SNHLY and CDR2 FYNNEI. The CDR3 DNA reads TGTGCCAGCAGTGAATCTGTAGGACAGGGCTACTATGGCTACACCTTC. Amino acids: CASSESVGQGYYGYTF.

V is TRBV11-3 and J is TRBJ2-2, with 8 bases lining up with TRBD2. Germline V gene lookup returns CDR1 SGHNT and CDR2 YENEEA. This CDR3 spans 15 amino acids. Germline trimming cut 5 bases from V and 2 bases from J; bases unmatched to any gene: 4. In nucleotides, the CDR3 is TGTGCCAGCAGCCCAGCGGGGGCCAACACCGGGGAGCTGTTTTTT. Protein: CASSPAGANTGELFF. The complete variable domain, with remaining parts taken from reference TRBV11-3 and TRBJ2-2, reads EAGVVQSPRYKIIEKKQPVAFWCNPISGHNTLYWYLQNLGQGPELLIRYENEEAVDDSQLPKDRFSAERLKGVDSTLKIQPAELGDSAVYLCASSPAGANTGELFFGEGSRLTVL.

In this sample, this clone turned up a few times. The genes are TRBV6-1 and TRBJ1-6, with a weak D call TRBD1 (5 bases). The CDR3 loop spans 13 amino acids. With 1 base removed from V and 9 bases from J, the gap between germline ends came to 7 bases. Per the germline V gene, CDR1 is MNHNS and CDR2 is SASEGT. The CDR3 loop reads CASSEERGSPLHF. CDR3 DNA sequence: TGTGCCAGCAGTGAAGAAAGGGGTTCACCCCTCCACTTT.

The chain links TRBV7-9 to TRBJ2-7; no firm D call. The CDR3 is made up of 11 amino acids. CDR1 and CDR2 from the germline V gene are SEHNR and FQNEAQ (reference sequence). Trimming cost V 5 bases and J 4 bases, with 6 bases left between them. The CDR3 DNA reads as TGTGCCAGCAGCACTTTGTACGAGCAGTACTTC. Translating it yields CASSTLYEQYF. Full variable domain (remainder filled in from reference TRBV7-9 and TRBJ2-7): DTGVSQNPRHKITKRGQNVTFRCDPISEHNRLYWYRQTLGQGPEFLTYFQNEAQLEKSRLLSDRFSAERPKGSFSTLEIQRTEQGDSAMYLCASSTLYEQYFGPGTRLTVT.

This chain uses TRBV5-4 with TRBJ1-2; tentative D call: TRBD1 (5 bases). The CDR3 totals 14 residues. Between the trimmed V and J ends, which lost 2 bases and 6 bases, there was a span of 14 bases. Germline CDR1 and CDR2: SGHNT and YYREEE (reference sequence). Written as DNA, the CDR3 is TGTGCCAGCAGCTTCGGGGTCGGGGGTGATGGCTACACCTTC. Its translation is CASSFGVGGDGYTF.

The CDR3 DNA reads as TGTGCCAGCAGCTTAGGAGCGGGGGGGCCACAAGAGGAGCAGTTCTTC. Its translation: CASSLGAGGPQEEQFF. The chain links TRBV5-4 to TRBJ2-1; 10 nucleotides line up with TRBD2. V shed 2 bases, J shed 10 bases, and the junction held 12 bases outside the gene matches. CDR1 SGHNT and CDR2 YYREEE come from the germline V gene (reference sequence). The CDR3 is 16 amino acids.

With respect to this clone: Other DNA sequences in this sample translate to the same CDR3. The V gene is TRBV5-1, the J gene TRBJ2-2, with 8 bases lining up with TRBD1. The germline V gene encodes CDR1 SGHRS and CDR2 YFSETQ. The CDR3 sequence is 16 residues long. The ends lost 2 bases at V and 2 bases at J; junction bases unmatched: 5. CDR3 in amino acids: CASSFTGGKNTGELFF. CDR3 nucleotide sequence: TGCGCCAGCAGCTTTACAGGGGGTAAAAACACCGGGGAGCTGTTTTTT.